The next 14 T cell receptor beta chains were all read from a single sample in a study of T and B cells in COVID-19 patients. BIOMED2 TRB-A/B primer pools were used in multiplex TRB PCR. TCRdb reprocessed the multiplex PCR reads via MiXCR and lists one record per CDR3 protein. The data contain thousands of distinct CDR3 sequences, 25% to 30% of them singletons. Each TRB amplification used about 250-550 ng of genomic DNA from blood. The sample comprised blood. All receptors come from a human donor with active COVID-19.

This clonotype was seen more than once but under ten times. V gene TRBV27 combines with J gene TRBJ2-5, with 7 bases that match TRBD1. Germline V gene lookup returns CDR1 MNHEY and CDR2 SMNVEV (reference sequence). This CDR3 has 14 residues. V shed 2 bases and J 7 bases; nucleotides not matched to a gene: 7. The CDR3 DNA is TGTGCCAGCAGTTTAGAGGGGGCCGCGGGGACCCAGTACTTC. Protein product: CASSLEGAAGTQYF.

The rearrangement joins TRBV6-5 to TRBJ2-7; D unresolved. Per germline, CDR1 MNHEY and CDR2 SVGAGI. CDR3 length: 12 residues. V was trimmed by 5 bases and J by 9 bases, leaving 14 bases between them. CDR3 sequence (DNA): TGTGCCAGCAGTCCCGGGCCCTCTAGGCAGTACTTC. It codes for CASSPGPSRQYF.

By its share, this clonotype is medium-sized. V gene TRBV30 combines with J gene TRBJ2-3; 13 bases are a match to TRBD2. The J segment lost 6 bases and the V segment lost 4 bases, leaving 10 bases of the junction unmatched. The CDR3 spans 16 residues. CDR1 GTSNPN and CDR2 SVGIG come from the germline V gene (reference sequence). CDR3 DNA: TGTGCCTGGAACCCTCCGGGACTAGCGGGGTTGGATACGCAGTATTTT. Amino acids: CAWNPPGLAGLDTQYF.

This chain connects TRBV28 to TRBJ1-5; a weak D match, TRBD1 (5 bases). The CDR3 extends over 14 amino acids. V was shortened by 8 bases and J by 6 bases, with 17 bases between the two germline ends. The germline CDR1 and CDR2 sequences are MDHEN and SYDVKM. CDR3 amino acids: CASGASGSAQPQHF. DNA of the CDR3: TGTGCCAGCGGGGCATCGGGGTCTGCTCAGCCCCAGCATTTT. The whole variable domain, filled in from reference TRBV28 and TRBJ1-5, reads DVKVTQSSRYLVKRTGEKVFLECVQDMDHENMFWYRQDPGLGLRLIYFSYDVKMKEKGDIPEGYSVSREKKERFSLILESASTNQTSMYLCASGASGSAQPQHFGDGTRLSIL.

V usage is TRBV30 and J usage is TRBJ1-1, with 11 bases fitting TRBD1. From germline, CDR1 is GTSNPN and CDR2 SVGIG (reference sequence). This CDR3 region has 14 residues. J gave up 4 bases and V 8 bases, and 9 bases lay outside the gene matches. In nucleotides, the CDR3 is TGTGCCGGACAGGGGGCTAGATTGACCACTGAAGCTTTCTTT. It encodes CAGQGARLTTEAFF.

By share of the sample, this clonotype is large. The chain is built from TRBV29-1 and TRBJ2-7; perhaps TRBD1 as D (5 bases). The CDR3 spans 13 residues. V gave up 3 bases and J gave up 4 bases, with 13 bases separating them. The germline gives CDR1 SQVTM, CDR2 ANQGSEA. The CDR3 DNA reads as TGCAGCGTTGAGGTCGGCAGGGAATACGAGCAGTACTTC. The encoded protein is CSVEVGREYEQYF.

The chain is built from TRBV6-6 and TRBJ2-1, with D unclear. Trimming removed 6 bases from V and 10 bases from J, with 25 bases in between. The germline V gene has CDR1 MNHNY and CDR2 SVGAGI (reference sequence). The CDR3 runs to 16 residues. CDR3 loop: CASSKRLGSVPEEQFF. CDR3 coding DNA: TGTGCCAGCAGCAAACGGTTAGGATCGGTCCCCGAGGAGCAGTTCTTC.

The chain carries TRBV12-5 and TRBJ2-3; D not certain. The germline V gene encodes CDR1 LGHNT and CDR2 FRNRAP. Trimming cost V 0 bases and J 3 bases, with 7 bases left between them. The CDR3 extends over 14 amino acids. Here the CDR3 DNA reads TGTGCTAGTGGTTTGGTACCAGCGACAGATACGCAGTATTTT. As protein: CASGLVPATDTQYF.

This clonotype was picked up a small number of times. The V and J genes are TRBV24-1 and TRBJ1-5; D call uncertain. CDR1 is KGHDR, CDR2 SFDVKD, per germline. The CDR3 loop spans 15 amino acids. Trimming cost V 5 bases and J 2 bases, with 12 bases left between them. CDR3 region: CATSATSGGNQPQHF. The CDR3 bases are TGTGCCACCAGTGCTACGAGTGGGGGCAATCAGCCCCAGCATTTT.

This sequence joins TRBV7-2 and TRBJ2-7; 10 bases are a match to TRBD1. From germline, CDR1 is SGHTA and CDR2 FQGNSA. The CDR3 is 15 amino acids. After removal of 4 bases from V and 4 bases from J, the junction contained 7 bases not matched to a gene. CDR3 DNA sequence: TGTGCCAGCAGCTCCGACAGGGGGCTCCGGTACGAGCAGTACTTC. It translates to CASSSDRGLRYEQYF.

The gene calls are TRBV6-4 and TRBJ1-1, with unresolved D. Germline CDR1 reads MRHNA; CDR2 reads SNTAGT. V was cut by 6 bases and J by 2 bases, with 10 bases left in between. The CDR3 has 13 residues. The CDR3, as DNA: TGTGCCAGCAGCCGGACGGGTAACACTGAAGCTTTCTTT. It is translated as CASSRTGNTEAFF.

V usage is TRBV10-1 and J usage is TRBJ2-7, with TRBD2 matching 8 bases. V lost 10 bases and J lost 2; bases outside the gene matches: 16. CDR1 is WNHNN and CDR2 is SYGVQD in the germline V gene (reference sequence). The CDR3 length is 16 residues. This chain's CDR3 is CAIFLLAAVRPYEQYF. The CDR3, as DNA: TGCGCCATCTTTTTACTAGCGGCCGTTAGACCCTACGAGCAGTACTTC.

This chain connects TRBV5-1 to TRBJ1-4, with 10 nucleotides matching TRBD1. The CDR3 runs to 16 residues. Germline CDR1 and CDR2: SGHRS and YFSETQ. V trimming: 0 bases; J trimming: 8 bases; junction bases outside the gene matches: 7. The chain's CDR3 is CASSLATGGPQEKLFF. The DNA of the CDR3 is TGCGCCAGCAGCTTGGCGACAGGGGGCCCTCAGGAAAAACTGTTTTTT.

In the case of this clonotype: The conserved closing phenylalanine or tryptophan is absent in this CDR3, likely reflecting a read error. The chain joins TRBV18 to TRBJ1-2; no clear D gene. The CDR3 extends over 13 amino acids. Germline V lookup: CDR1 KGHSH, CDR2 LQKENI. The ends were cut back, 2 bases at V and 4 bases at J, with 8 bases in the middle. CDR3 nucleotide sequence: TGTGCCAGCTCACCAGATTACGGCTATGGCTACACCTTA. Translated, it gives CASSPDYGYGYTL.